This T cell receptor gamma chain was sequenced for a study of gamma-delta chains in newborns, infants, children. About the research overall: Innate gammadelta T cells reportedly expand polyclonally right after birth, driven by microbial exposure, per the title.

TCRdb made new clone calls on the reads using CATT. The sample lists about 360 gamma-chain clones; roughly 3.4% were seen once. The CDR3 consists of 11 residues. Per germline, CDR1 EGSNGY and CDR2 YDSYNSKV. Germline trimming cut 0 bases from V and 10 bases from J; bases unmatched to any gene: 3. By share of the sample, this clone is large (0.1 to 1%). This sequence originates from a child who was a newborn, infant or young child, either healthy, febrile or measles-vaccinated (not recorded which). The specimen was blood. The chain is built from TRGV2 and TRGJ1 or TRGJ2. CDR3 sequence: CATWDGPKKLF. CDR3 bases: TGTGCCACCTGGGACGGGCCCAAGAAACTCTTT.